This T cell receptor (beta chain) was identified in a study of blood T cell repertoires in COVID-19. The CDR3 totals 17 residues. The V gene end was trimmed by 2 bases and the J gene end by 3 bases; junction bases not matched to a gene: 5. In germline, CDR1 is MGHRA, CDR2 YSYEKL. Profiled with immunoSEQ multiplex PCR; TCRdb holds only in-frame clones, not every one. The sample has approximately 130,000 clones; approximately 86% are singletons. V is TRBV4-1 and J is TRBJ1-6, with 9 nucleotides matching TRBD1. Material for sequencing was peripheral blood. The origin of this receptor is a woman in her 50s who had recovered from COVID-19. CDR3 in DNA: TGCGCCAGCAGCCAATGGGACAGGGAAATCTATAATTCACCCCTCCACTTT. This sequence encodes CASSQWDREIYNSPLHF.